This T cell receptor (beta chain) was retrieved from a study of blood T cell repertoires in COVID-19. This clone has just one count. As handled by the study authors: Amplification from reference gene primers served as the basis for estimated nucleated cell counts. Only in-frame clones appear in the TCRdb table, and some are missing; sequencing was by immunoSEQ multiplex PCR. That table is the source of V, J and clone size, and D and trimming were worked out from the DNA. The sample consists of some 220,000 clones, more than 65% of them appearing once. V lost 10 bases to trimming and J lost 10 bases, with 17 bases between them. Per the germline V gene, CDR1 is LNHDA and CDR2 is SQIVND (reference sequence). This CDR3 is built from 13 residues.

This clonotype was sampled from a man over 45 with active or convalescent COVID-19. Sequencing used peripheral blood. The rearrangement uses TRBV19 and TRBJ1-6; weak D call: TRBD1 (6 bases). CDR3 amino acids: CATRDILGSPLHF. CDR3 coding DNA: TGTGCCACCCGGGACATATTAGGATCACCCCTCCACTTT.